These T cell receptor beta chains were read from a single sample in a study of beta chain features in type 1 diabetes. Clones were read by immunoSEQ multiplex PCR, and TCRdb kept only the in-frame ones, dropping some. The table lists about 160,000 clones, under 9.5% of them singletons, with about 0.5% in the top ten. Sequenced material: central memory CD4+ T cells from blood. The origin of the receptors is a man aged 18 to 30 with type 1 diabetes. Both conserved end residues are part of each CDR3. Each record gives: V gene, D gene, J gene, clone size, CDR3 protein, CDR3 DNA. A D gene is named only where the DNA matches it firmly. A clone size is listed for some rows: how often the clone was seen (once, few, many), or a class if it is expanded.

>TRBV5-1|-|TRBJ2-7|once
CASSSGPGTYEQYF
TGCGCCAGCAGCTCGGGCCCCGGGACATACGAGCAGTACTTC
>TRBV4-1|-|TRBJ1-6|-
CASSQGRPGNNSPLHF
TGCGCCAGCAGCCAAGGAAGGCCGGGGAATAATTCACCCCTCCACTTT
>TRBV30|TRBD2|TRBJ2-7|few
CAWRKSGGSYEQYF
TGTGCCTGGAGGAAGAGCGGGGGCTCCTACGAGCAGTACTTC
>TRBV15|-|TRBJ1-1|-
CATSRESTEAFF
TGTGCCACCAGCAGAGAGAGTACTGAAGCTTTCTTT
>TRBV7-9|TRBD1|TRBJ1-4|-
CAGSQTGIVEKLFF
TGTGCCGGCAGCCAGACAGGGATTGTCGAAAAACTGTTTTTT
>TRBV19|TRBD1|TRBJ1-2|-
CASSQDRANYGYTF
TGTGCCAGTAGTCAAGACAGGGCGAACTATGGCTACACCTTC
>TRBV7-8|TRBD1|TRBJ1-5|-
CASSPDRLGNQPQHF
TGTGCCAGCAGCCCGGACAGGCTGGGCAATCAGCCCCAGCATTTT
>TRBV30|-|TRBJ2-5|-
CAWSGGDQETQYF
TGTGCCTGGAGCGGAGGGGACCAAGAGACCCAGTACTTC
>TRBV28|TRBD2|TRBJ2-2|few
CASSFAGGPDGELFF
TGTGCCAGCAGTTTCGCGGGGGGGCCCGACGGGGAGCTGTTTTTT
>TRBV27|TRBD1|TRBJ2-7|few
CASSLWGTGSSYEQYF
TGTGCCAGCAGTTTGTGGGGGACAGGGAGCTCCTACGAGCAGTACTTC
>TRBV29-1|TRBD2|TRBJ2-3|-
CSAPGGAGGHVSDTQYF
TGCAGCGCTCCTGGGGGAGCGGGGGGCCACGTCTCAGATACGCAGTATTTT
>TRBV5-6|TRBD1|TRBJ1-2|-
CASSGPDRSYGYTF
TGTGCCAGCAGCGGGCCGGACAGGTCCTATGGCTACACCTTC
>TRBV14|-|TRBJ2-1|few
CASSPLKSGVLNEQFF
TGTGCCAGCAGCCCACTAAAATCGGGAGTGCTCAATGAGCAGTTCTTC
>TRBV6-5|TRBD1|TRBJ1-5|few
CASLGQGGQPQHF
TGTGCCAGCTTGGGACAGGGTGGCCAGCCCCAGCATTTT
>TRBV4-3|-|TRBJ1-1|few
CASSPKLFDTEAFF
TGCGCCAGCAGCCCTAAGCTATTCGACACTGAAGCTTTCTTT
>TRBV11-2|-|TRBJ1-2|few
CASSLEGGTYGYTF
TGTGCCAGCAGCTTAGAGGGAGGGACCTATGGCTACACCTTC
>TRBV2|-|TRBJ2-5|-
CASTGGGGTQYF
TGTGCCAGCACGGGCGGTGGAGGGACCCAGTACTTC
>TRBV29-1|-|TRBJ2-3|-
CSVEVGSTDTQYF
TGCAGCGTTGAGGTCGGGAGCACAGATACGCAGTATTTT
>TRBV6-5|TRBD2|TRBJ2-3|-
CASSRTSGSEAQYF
TGTGCCAGCAGTCGGACTAGCGGGAGTGAAGCGCAGTATTTT
>TRBV28|-|TRBJ2-1|few
CASSMMAEQFF
TGTGCCAGCTCGATGATGGCTGAGCAGTTCTTC
>TRBV5-1|TRBD1|TRBJ1-3|few
CASRSGTDSGNTIYF
TGCGCCAGCAGGTCAGGGACAGACTCTGGAAACACCATATATTTT
>TRBV27|-|TRBJ1-5|few
CASSPYNQPQHF
TGTGCCAGCAGTCCCTACAATCAGCCCCAGCATTTT
>TRBV27|-|TRBJ2-3|few
CASSHPGGGRPFTDTQYF
TGTGCCAGCAGCCACCCCGGAGGAGGAAGGCCTTTCACAGATACGCAGTATTTT
>TRBV29-1|TRBD1|TRBJ1-1|-
CSVPSGGQGRRAYTEAFF
TGCAGCGTCCCCAGTGGGGGACAGGGAAGGAGGGCCTACACTGAAGCTTTCTTT
>TRBV5-4|-|TRBJ2-2|few
CASSLQASNTGELFF
TGTGCCAGCAGCTTGCAGGCCTCGAACACCGGGGAGCTGTTTTTT
>TRBV5-1|TRBD2|TRBJ2-1|few
CASSRQVGTSGGPYNEQFF
TGCGCCAGCAGCCGACAGGTTGGGACTAGCGGGGGACCTTACAATGAGCAGTTCTTC
>TRBV5-4|-|TRBJ2-6|few
CASSPRGTGANVLTF
TGTGCCAGCAGCCCCAGAGGGACTGGGGCCAACGTCCTGACTTTC
>TRBV30|TRBD1|TRBJ1-1|-
CAWSVQGTGGAFF
TGTGCCTGGAGTGTACAAGGGACAGGCGGAGCTTTCTTT
>TRBV5-1|TRBD2|TRBJ2-2|-
CASSRLAGITNTGELFF
TGCGCCAGCAGTAGACTAGCGGGAATCACGAACACCGGGGAGCTGTTTTTT
>TRBV9|-|TRBJ1-1|-
CASRLDGDTEAFF
TGTGCCAGCAGGCTGGACGGGGACACTGAAGCTTTCTTT
>TRBV4-2|TRBD2|TRBJ2-5|few
CASSQPRSSGYRETQYF
TGTGCCAGCAGCCAACCGAGATCTAGCGGGTATCGGGAGACCCAGTACTTC
>TRBV29-1|-|TRBJ2-2|-
CSVELSGSPTGELFF
TGCAGCGTTGAGCTTAGCGGAAGCCCAACCGGGGAGCTGTTTTTT
>TRBV6-5|TRBD2|TRBJ2-1|-
CVCGGSNEQFF
TGTGTGTGTGGCGGGAGCAATGAGCAGTTCTTC
>TRBV2|-|TRBJ2-5|-
CASSDYETQYF
TGTGCCAGCAGTGATTATGAGACCCAGTACTTC
>TRBV29-1|-|TRBJ2-1|-
CSVGPARESSYNEQFF
TGCAGCGTTGGGCCGGCGCGGGAAAGCTCCTACAATGAGCAGTTCTTC
>TRBV28|TRBD1|TRBJ2-7|-
CASSDLGQASYEQYF
TGTGCCAGCAGTGACCTCGGACAGGCCTCCTACGAGCAGTACTTC
>TRBV6-6|-|TRBJ2-7|-
CASSYDSSYEQYF
TGTGCCAGCAGTTACGACAGCTCCTACGAGCAGTACTTC
>TRBV28|-|TRBJ1-5|-
CASSASGGTTRQPQHF
TGTGCCAGCAGTGCCTCCGGGGGGACCACGCGGCAGCCCCAGCATTTT
>TRBV5-1|-|TRBJ2-5|few
CASRRPGSKETQYF
TGCGCCAGCAGGAGGCCGGGTAGCAAGGAGACCCAGTACTTC
>TRBV7-2|-|TRBJ2-4|many
CASSLVVEGKIYF
TGTGCCAGCAGCTTGGTGGTGGAGGGCAAAATATACTTC
>TRBV5-4|TRBD1|TRBJ1-2|few
CASSPTGRGYTF
TGTGCCAGCAGCCCGACAGGGAGGGGCTACACCTTC
>TRBV5-1|TRBD1|TRBJ2-4|few
CASSPGTENIQYF
TGCGCCAGCAGCCCCGGGACAGAAAACATTCAGTACTTC
>TRBV15|TRBD1|TRBJ2-2|few
CATSRAGTATGELFF
TGTGCCACCAGCAGAGCGGGGACAGCAACCGGGGAGCTGTTTTTT
>TRBV9|TRBD1|TRBJ2-1|few
CASSRGGASYNEQFF
TGTGCCAGCAGCCGAGGGGGCGCCTCCTACAATGAGCAGTTCTTC
>TRBV5-1|TRBD1|TRBJ2-5|-
CASAGQAVGAQYF
TGCGCCAGCGCCGGACAGGCGGTTGGGGCCCAGTACTTC